These T cell receptor beta chains were read from a single sample in a study of breast tumors, draining lymph nodes, adjacent tissues. In TCRdb, the multiplex PCR reads were re-called with MiXCR into one record per CDR3 protein. Found here are approximately 21,000 distinct CDR3 sequences, about 41% of them singletons; the top ten hold roughly 24%. The sample taken for sequencing was breast tumor tissue. The receptors stem from a female donor with breast cancer. Some clones in this sample may be carry-over from other donors' samples. Both conserved end residues are part of each CDR3. The D gene is left open where the match is weak. Not every row has a clone size; where given, it reads once, few, many or a size class.

many,TRBD2,TRBV7-6,TRBJ2-2,CASSLRAGGNTGELFF,TGTGCCAGCAGCTTACGAGCGGGGGGGAACACCGGGGAGCTGTTTTTT
many,NA,TRBV5-5,TRBJ2-5,CASSYQETQYF,TGTGCCAGCAGCTATCAAGAGACCCAGTACTTC
many,NA,TRBV29-1,TRBJ2-1,CSVGSRRGAGGEQFF,TGCAGCGTTGGTTCGCGACGCGGGGCGGGCGGTGAGCAGTTCTTC
NA,TRBD2,TRBV7-9,TRBJ2-3,CASSRRLAGGSTDTQYF,TGTGCCAGCAGTCGAAGACTAGCGGGAGGTTCGACAGATACGCAGTATTTT
medium-sized,TRBD1,TRBV4-1,TRBJ2-7,CASSRRPGTGGYEQYF,TGCGCCAGCAGCCGCAGGCCGGGGACAGGGGGCTACGAGCAGTACTTC
many,NA,TRBV7-9,TRBJ1-4,CASSPPLGGNEKLFF,TGTGCCAGCAGCCCGCCCCTAGGGGGTAATGAAAAACTGTTTTTT
NA,NA,TRBV12-3/TRBV12-4,TRBJ1-2,CASSFDNYGYTF,TGTGCCAGCAGTTTCGACAACTATGGCTACACCTTC
few,NA,TRBV7-7,TRBJ2-1,CASSLRLGHNEQFF,TGTGCTAGCAGTTTAAGGTTAGGGCACAATGAGCAGTTCTTC
many,NA,TRBV30,TRBJ2-2,CAWTGVSNTGELFF,TGTGCCTGGACTGGAGTGTCGAACACCGGGGAGCTGTTTTTT
NA,NA,TRBV25-1,TRBJ2-3,CASSFSPEMNSGLDTQYF,TGTGCCAGCAGTTTTTCACCGGAAATGAATAGCGGACTGGATACGCAGTATTTT
NA,NA,TRBV20-1,TRBJ2-1,CSARDLGTSYNEQFF,TGCAGTGCTAGAGATCTGGGGACCTCCTACAATGAGCAGTTCTTC
NA,NA,TRBV7-3,TRBJ2-1,CASSLVGRDEQFF,TGTGCCAGCAGCTTAGTAGGCCGGGATGAGCAGTTCTTC
many,NA,TRBV5-6,TRBJ1-5,CASSWGGGGQPQHF,TGTGCCAGCAGCTGGGGGGGAGGAGGTCAGCCCCAGCATTTT
NA,TRBD1,TRBV3-1,TRBJ1-2,CASSPRTGWAYGYTF,TGTGCCAGCAGCCCTCGGACAGGGTGGGCCTATGGCTACACCTTC
NA,TRBD2,TRBV24-1,TRBJ2-3,CATTPGGDLTDTQYF,TGTGCCACGACTCCGGGGGGGGACCTCACAGATACGCAGTATTTT
many,NA,TRBV7-9,TRBJ2-1,CASSLGTVIYNEQFF,TGTGCCAGCAGCTTAGGGACGGTAATCTACAATGAGCAGTTCTTC
NA,NA,TRBV7-2,TRBJ1-2,CASSLQQPAGYTF,TGTGCCAGCAGCTTACAACAGCCTGCCGGCTACACCTTC
many,TRBD1,TRBV7-8,TRBJ2-7,CASSRGQGAYEQYF,TGTGCCAGCAGCAGAGGACAGGGGGCCTACGAGCAGTACTTC
NA,TRBD1,TRBV5-8,TRBJ2-7,CASSLGTGQGAGYEQYF,TGTGCCAGCAGCTTGGGAACGGGACAGGGGGCGGGATACGAGCAGTACTTC
many,NA,TRBV14,TRBJ2-1,CASSQQAYNEQFF,TGTGCCAGCAGCCAACAAGCCTACAATGAGCAGTTCTTC
many,TRBD2,TRBV15,TRBJ2-1,CATSSFTGGSYNEQFF,TGTGCCACCAGCAGCTTCACGGGGGGGTCCTACAATGAGCAGTTCTTC
NA,NA,TRBV5-6,TRBJ1-6,CASSRSSHSFYNSPLHF,TGTGCCAGCAGTCGCTCCTCTCACAGCTTCTATAATTCACCCCTCCACTTT
few,NA,TRBV10-3,TRBJ2-1,CAISEAGKEQFF,TGTGCCATCAGTGAAGCCGGGAAAGAGCAGTTCTTC
many,TRBD2,TRBV9,TRBJ2-2,CASSVGPLLAGGVGELFF,TGTGCCAGCAGCGTAGGACCCCTTCTAGCGGGAGGGGTCGGGGAGCTGTTTTTT
many,NA,TRBV20-1,TRBJ1-2,CSARVWDQLPSTNYGYTF,TGCAGTGCTAGAGTGTGGGATCAGCTACCCTCAACTAACTATGGCTACACCTTC
NA,TRBD2,TRBV5-5,TRBJ2-7,CASSLVAGVDEQYF,TGTGCCAGCAGCTTGGTGGCGGGAGTCGACGAGCAGTACTTC
few,TRBD2,TRBV6-1,TRBJ2-2,CASRGLADTGELFF,TGTGCCAGCAGGGGGCTAGCGGACACCGGGGAGCTGTTTTTT
many,TRBD1,TRBV12-3/TRBV12-4,TRBJ1-2,CASSLGQGDGYTF,TGTGCCAGCAGTCTAGGACAGGGGGATGGCTACACCTTC
once,TRBD1,TRBV2,TRBJ1-2,CASSETGTGLYGYTF,TGTGCCAGCAGTGAGACCGGGACAGGGCTCTATGGCTACACCTTC
NA,TRBD1,TRBV7-2,TRBJ1-2,CASSIDRGSGYTF,TGTGCCAGCAGCATTGACAGGGGGAGCGGCTACACCTTC
many,NA,TRBV6-6,TRBJ2-7,CASSYSTAGNEQYF,TGTGCCAGCAGTTACTCGACTGCTGGGAACGAGCAGTACTTC
few,NA,TRBV6-5,TRBJ2-2,CASSSGEDYANTGELFF,TGTGCCAGCAGCTCGGGAGAGGACTACGCGAACACCGGGGAGCTGTTTTTT
NA,NA,TRBV27,TRBJ2-1,CASSLGGVVYNEQFF,TGTGCCAGCAGTTTAGGGGGAGTAGTATACAATGAGCAGTTCTTC
once,NA,TRBV19,TRBJ1-6,CASSTSPNRGNSPLHF,TGTGCCAGTAGTACGAGTCCAAACCGGGGGAATTCACCCCTCCACTTT
NA,NA,TRBV25-1,TRBJ1-6,CASRLFVGFPLHF,TGTGCCAGCAGACTCTTCGTGGGTTTCCCCCTCCACTTT
NA,TRBD2,TRBV19,TRBJ2-2,CASSTSGRMGGELFF,TGTGCCAGTAGTACAAGCGGGAGGATGGGCGGGGAGCTGTTTTTT
few,NA,TRBV7-9,TRBJ1-4,CASSLLQTNEKLFF,TGTGCCAGCAGCTTACTCCAAACTAATGAAAAACTGTTTTTT
NA,NA,TRBV25-1,TRBJ2-2,CASRLSTGELFF,TGTGCCAGCAGGCTAAGCACCGGGGAGCTGTTTTTT
NA,NA,TRBV11-2,TRBJ2-5,CASSFGGQGIETQYF,TGTGCCAGCAGCTTCGGGGGGCAGGGGATCGAGACCCAGTACTTC
many,TRBD1,TRBV20-1,TRBJ2-7,CSAEGAGTEVYEQYF,TGCAGTGCTGAGGGGGCCGGGACGGAAGTCTACGAGCAGTACTTC
NA,NA,TRBV4-2,TRBJ1-3,CASSQHDSSKNTIYF,TGTGCCAGCAGCCAACATGACAGCAGTAAAAACACCATATATTTT
many,NA,TRBV29-1,TRBJ2-3,CSVEADRETDTQYF,TGCAGCGTTGAAGCGGACCGCGAAACAGATACGCAGTATTTT
NA,NA,TRBV2,TRBJ1-1,CASSVTPRHAFF,TGTGCCAGCAGTGTGACCCCGAGGCATGCTTTCTTT
many,TRBD2,TRBV9,TRBJ2-5,CASSVGPLIAGGPQETQYF,TGTGCCAGCAGCGTAGGGCCTCTTATAGCGGGAGGGCCTCAAGAGACCCAGTACTTC
medium-sized,TRBD2,TRBV20-1,TRBJ2-3,CSATELAGGSTDTQYF,TGCAGTGCAACCGAACTAGCGGGGGGATCTACAGATACGCAGTATTTT
NA,NA,TRBV5-1,TRBJ2-7,CASSLLASSRYEQYF,TGCGCCAGCAGCTTGCTAGCTAGCAGTCGGTACGAGCAGTACTTC
medium-sized,NA,TRBV7-9,TRBJ2-2,CASSFLGGELFF,TGTGCCAGCAGCTTCCTTGGGGGGGAGCTGTTTTTT
many,NA,TRBV20-1,TRBJ1-3,CSASPRYPGNTIYF,TGCAGTGCTAGCCCCAGATACCCTGGAAACACCATATATTTT